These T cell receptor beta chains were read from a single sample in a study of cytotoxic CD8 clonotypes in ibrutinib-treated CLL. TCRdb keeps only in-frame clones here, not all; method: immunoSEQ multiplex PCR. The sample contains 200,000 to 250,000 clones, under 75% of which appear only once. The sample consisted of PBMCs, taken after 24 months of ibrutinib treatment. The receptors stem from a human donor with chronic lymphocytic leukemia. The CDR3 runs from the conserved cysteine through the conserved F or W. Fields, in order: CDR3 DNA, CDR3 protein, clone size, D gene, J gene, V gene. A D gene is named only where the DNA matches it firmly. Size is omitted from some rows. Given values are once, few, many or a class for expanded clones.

TGCAGCCTAATTCTAGCGGCAGTCTACAATGAGCAGTTCTTC | CSLILAAVYNEQFF | - | TRBD2 | TRBJ2-1 | TRBV29-1
TGTGCCAGCAGCTTTCAGCGGGAGGATTACGAGCAGTACTTC | CASSFQREDYEQYF | - | TRBD2 | TRBJ2-7 | TRBV7-2
TGTGCCAGCACTTCCGCGACAGGGCAGTACTTC | CASTSATGQYF | - | - | TRBJ2-7 | TRBV28
TGTGCCAGCAGTTACTCGTTTGTAGATACGCAGTATTTT | CASSYSFVDTQYF | once | - | TRBJ2-3 | TRBV6-5
TGTGCCAGCAGCCAAGATCTGACAGGGGGACAGCCCCAGCATTTT | CASSQDLTGGQPQHF | - | TRBD1 | TRBJ1-5 | TRBV4-2
TGTGCCAGCAGTTTGACAGACTATGGCTACACCTTC | CASSLTDYGYTF | - | - | TRBJ1-2 | TRBV28
TGTGCCGGAGGGACAGGGCGAGATGAAAAACTGTTTTTT | CAGGTGRDEKLFF | - | TRBD1 | TRBJ1-4 | TRBV2
TGTGCCAGCAGCTCCCTCGGGGGACGTTCCTACGAGCAGTACTTC | CASSSLGGRSYEQYF | - | - | TRBJ2-7 | TRBV7-9
TGTGCCAGCTCACGTTTGGGACAGTCCTCTGGGGCCAACGTCCTGACTTTC | CASSRLGQSSGANVLTF | - | TRBD1 | TRBJ2-6 | TRBV18
TGTGCCAGCAGCTTAGGGGCAGGCAATCAGCCCCAGCATTTT | CASSLGAGNQPQHF | few | - | TRBJ1-5 | TRBV7-9
TGTGCCAGCAGCACCCAACTAGCGGGGCTGGGTACGGAGTACTTC | CASSTQLAGLGTEYF | - | TRBD2 | TRBJ2-7 | TRBV13
TGCGCCAGCAGTTTTAAACTACCGGGACAGGGGATTTACGAGCAGTACTTC | CASSFKLPGQGIYEQYF | - | TRBD1 | TRBJ2-7 | TRBV5-1
TGTGCCAGCAGCTCGGGACACGGAGTAGAGCAGTACTTC | CASSSGHGVEQYF | - | - | TRBJ2-7 | TRBV7-2
TGTGCCAGCAGTGTTGCTGAACAAACTGAAGCTTTCTTT | CASSVAEQTEAFF | - | - | TRBJ1-1 | TRBV6-4
TGTGCCAGCAGTTTATCTTTGATCGGTACCGGGGAGCTGTTTTTT | CASSLSLIGTGELFF | - | - | TRBJ2-2 | TRBV27
TGTGCCACCAGCACCCATTTGACAGGGGCTATGGGCTCTGGGGCCAACGTCCTGACTTTC | CATSTHLTGAMGSGANVLTF | - | TRBD1 | TRBJ2-6 | TRBV15
TGTGCCATCAGTGAGATCAGTCAGGAAGCTTTCTTT | CAISEISQEAFF | - | - | TRBJ1-1 | TRBV10-3
TGTGCCAGCAGCCAAGATCGAGGGGGGACCTACTCCGAGCAGTACTTC | CASSQDRGGTYSEQYF | - | - | TRBJ2-7 | TRBV14
TGTGCCAGCAGTTTAGATCTAGTGGGTGGAAACACCATATATTTT | CASSLDLVGGNTIYF | - | - | TRBJ1-3 | TRBV28
TGTGCCAGCAGACCCCTAGCGGGAGGGCTTCGGGAGCAGTTCTTC | CASRPLAGGLREQFF | - | TRBD2 | TRBJ2-1 | TRBV7-9
TGTGCCATCAGTGAGTCGGAGGGTTCTACCTACGAGCAGTACTTC | CAISESEGSTYEQYF | few | - | TRBJ2-7 | TRBV10-3
TGTGCCAGCAGTCGACTAGCGGTCAACCAAGAGACCCAGTACTTC | CASSRLAVNQETQYF | - | TRBD2 | TRBJ2-5 | TRBV7-9
TGTGCCAGCAGTTCTCGGATCCCCGGATATAATTCACCCCTCCACTTT | CASSSRIPGYNSPLHF | - | - | TRBJ1-6 | TRBV27
TGCGCCAGCAGCTCGCTACAGGGTGGTACTGAAGCTTTCTTT | CASSSLQGGTEAFF | few | - | TRBJ1-1 | TRBV5-1
TGTGCCTGGTCGGTGACGGAAAAACTGTTTTTT | CAWSVTEKLFF | few | - | TRBJ1-4 | TRBV30
TGTGCCAGCAGCTTAGCGCCAGAATCAGGGGTCACTGAAGCTTTCTTT | CASSLAPESGVTEAFF | - | - | TRBJ1-1 | TRBV7-9
TGTGCCAGCACAACTGCTAGCGCGAACGTCCTCAACTACGAGCAGTACTTC | CASTTASANVLNYEQYF | - | - | TRBJ2-7 | TRBV28
TGCAGCGTTGAAAGGAAAGGGGGCACAGATACGCAGTATTTT | CSVERKGGTDTQYF | - | - | TRBJ2-3 | TRBV29-1
TGTGCCAGCAGCTTAGACGGGAGGGGCAATGAGCAGTTCTTC | CASSLDGRGNEQFF | - | TRBD2 | TRBJ2-1 | TRBV11-2
TGTGCCAGCAGTGAAGAAGGGGCTACGGGGACTGAAGCTTTCTTT | CASSEEGATGTEAFF | - | - | TRBJ1-1 | TRBV2
TGTGCCAGTGCCAAGACGCTTCCGAATACGCAGTATTTT | CASAKTLPNTQYF | - | - | TRBJ2-3 | TRBV7-2
TGTGCCAGCAGCGAGACGGGACTAGCGGGATTCCAAGAGACCCAGTACTTC | CASSETGLAGFQETQYF | few | TRBD2 | TRBJ2-5 | TRBV9
TGTGCCAGCAAGAGGACAGGGGGCCACGAGCAGTACTTC | CASKRTGGHEQYF | - | TRBD1 | TRBJ2-7 | TRBV14
TGCGCCAGCAGCCGAGGGGGGACCCAAAAGGGGGATGAGCAGTTCTTC | CASSRGGTQKGDEQFF | - | - | TRBJ2-1 | TRBV4-3
TGTGCCAGCAGGTCTGTCATGCGGAGCACAGATACGCAGTATTTT | CASRSVMRSTDTQYF | - | - | TRBJ2-3 | TRBV6-5
TGTGCCAGCAGCTTAGCTGGGGCCAACGTCCTGACTTTC | CASSLAGANVLTF | few | - | TRBJ2-6 | TRBV11-2
TGTGCCAGCAGCTTGGTGCATAATGAGCAGTTCTTC | CASSLVHNEQFF | - | - | TRBJ2-1 | TRBV5-4
TGTGCCAGCAGTGAGTCGGGCTTTAGTTACTCCGAGCAGTACTTC | CASSESGFSYSEQYF | - | - | TRBJ2-7 | TRBV2
TGTGCCTGGAGTGTTGAGGATAGCAATCAGCCCCAGCATTTT | CAWSVEDSNQPQHF | few | - | TRBJ1-5 | TRBV30